This TCR beta chain stems from a study of cytomegalovirus exposure and HLA in healthy donors. 13 Jbeta primers and 60 Vbeta primers were used for the PCR. The method was immunoSEQ multiplex PCR; TCRdb's version includes in-frame clones alone and lacks a portion of them. The profile shows under 200,000 clones, about 80% of them singletons. The CDR3 is 13 residues long. Deletions cut 3 bases from V and 2 bases from J, with 10 bases between. Germline CDR1 reads GTSNPN; CDR2 reads SVGIG (reference sequence). The rearrangement links TRBV30 to TRBJ1-1; maybe TRBD1 (6 bases). Sample: PBMCs. The TCR sequence derives from a woman between 45 and 65 years old in good health and CMV-seronegative. CDR3 sequence reads: CAWRGGPNTEAFF. Written as DNA, the CDR3 is TGTGCCTGGAGAGGGGGACCCAACACTGAAGCTTTCTTT. Filled out from reference TRBV30 and TRBJ1-1, the complete variable domain reads SQTIHQWPATLVQPVGSPLSLECTVEGTSNPNLYWYRQAAGRGLQLLFYSVGIGQISSEVPQNLSASRPQDRQFILSSKKLLLSDSGFYLCAWRGGPNTEAFFGQGTRLTVV.